This TCR beta chain originates from a study of shared clonotypes between healthy human individuals. Findings and caveats of the study: Expectations were that clonotype sharing among donors would be affected by sequencing depth.

Concerning this clone itself: Its specificity is unknown. The sample contains more than one DNA sequence encoding this CDR3.

DNA from unsorted PBMC was sequenced on ten immunoSEQ deep assay plates. Produced via immunoSEQ multiplex PCR; TCRdb's table is partial and in-frame only. There are about 600,000 clones in the sample; 70% to 80% occur only once, and approximately 12% lies in the top ten. The CDR3 has 13 amino acids. Looked up from germline, CDR1 is SEHNR and CDR2 is FQNEAQ (reference sequence). V was shortened by 3 bases and J by 4 bases, with 10 bases between the two germline ends. The sample was PBMCs. This chain links TRBV7-9 with TRBJ2-7; perhaps TRBD2 as D (6 bases). The receptor's source is a woman aged 40-49 years in good health. Some clones in this sample may be carry-over from other donors' samples. Here the CDR3 DNA reads TGTGCCAGCAGCTTGGCGGGGTTATACGAGCAGTACTTC. Its translation: CASSLAGLYEQYF.